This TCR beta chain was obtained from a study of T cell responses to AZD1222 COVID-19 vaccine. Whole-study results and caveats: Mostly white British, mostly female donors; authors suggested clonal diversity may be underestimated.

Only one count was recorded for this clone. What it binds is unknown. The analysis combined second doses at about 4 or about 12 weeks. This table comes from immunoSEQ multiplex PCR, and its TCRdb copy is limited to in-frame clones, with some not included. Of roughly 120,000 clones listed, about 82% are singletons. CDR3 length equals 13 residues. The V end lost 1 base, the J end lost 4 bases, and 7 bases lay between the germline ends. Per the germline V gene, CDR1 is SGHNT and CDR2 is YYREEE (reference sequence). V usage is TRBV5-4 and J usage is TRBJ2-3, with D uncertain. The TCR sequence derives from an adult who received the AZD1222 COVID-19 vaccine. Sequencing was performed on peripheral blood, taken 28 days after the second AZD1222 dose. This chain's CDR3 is CASSLTYSDTQYF. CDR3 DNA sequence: TGTGCCAGCAGCTTGACCTATTCAGATACGCAGTATTTT.